These T cell receptor beta chains were read from a single sample in a study of T-cell memory formation after mild COVID-19. Each CDR3 protein is one row after TCRdb ran MiXCR on the 5' RACE reads. Altogether about 410,000 distinct CDR3 sequences are present, 20% to 30% being singletons, with the ten largest covering about an eighth. The specimen was PBMCs or a T cell subset sorted from them (not recorded which). The receptors here all came from an adult woman who had mild COVID-19 (a few samples of this study predate the infection). Cell type and time point are not known. The CDR3 runs from the conserved cysteine through the conserved F or W. D genes are given only for firm matches. Clone size is stated in some rows and not others, as once, few, many or a class when expanded.

>.|TRBJ1-2|.|TRBV6-2/TRBV6-3
TGTGCCAGCAGGCAGGGTATCGATGGCTACACCTTC
CASRQGIDGYTF
>.|TRBJ1-4|.|TRBV4-1
TGCGCCAGCAGCCAAGTTGGGGGCCCACCTAATGAAAAACTGTTTTTT
CASSQVGGPPNEKLFF
>.|TRBJ1-4|TRBD1|TRBV25-1
TGTGCCAGCAGTGGCTCACCGGGACAGGGTGGTGAAGGCGAAAAACTGTTTTTT
CASSGSPGQGGEGEKLFF
>.|TRBJ2-7|.|TRBV21-1
TGTGCCAGCAGCAAATGGCTCTCGTCTAGCGGGAGGGCCGAGGAGACCTACGAGCAGTACTTC
CASSKWLSSSGRAEETYEQYF
>.|TRBJ2-7|.|TRBV29-1
TGCAGCGCCAGACAGGACTCCTACGAGCAGTACTTC
CSARQDSYEQYF
>few|TRBJ1-1|.|TRBV12-3/TRBV12-4
TGTGCCAGCAGTTTAAACGATTTGGACACTGAAGCTTTCTTT
CASSLNDLDTEAFF
>few|TRBJ2-6|.|TRBV6-1
TGTGCCAGCAGTGAAGGGGGAACTGGGGCCAACGTCCTGACTTTC
CASSEGGTGANVLTF
>.|TRBJ2-7|.|TRBV2
TGTGCCAGCAGTCGCACGGCAGGGGACGACGAGCAGTACTTC
CASSRTAGDDEQYF
>.|TRBJ2-1|.|TRBV7-2
TGTGCCAGTCTCGTGGGGCGAGGGAACAATGAGCAGTTCTTC
CASLVGRGNNEQFF
>.|TRBJ2-7|.|TRBV5-5
TGTGCCAGCAGCTTGGTTTCAGGAGGACCCTACGAGCAGTACTTC
CASSLVSGGPYEQYF
>few|TRBJ2-2|.|TRBV20-1
TGCAGTGCAACTCGGGCCGGGGGGCTCGGGCGCCGTAGCACCGGGGAGCTGTTTTTT
CSATRAGGLGRRSTGELFF
>.|TRBJ2-7|TRBD2|TRBV19
TGTGCCAGTAGTGGGTTAGCGGGTTCCTACGAGCAGTACTTC
CASSGLAGSYEQYF
>.|TRBJ2-7|TRBD2|TRBV25-1
TGTGCCAGCAGTGATGCGGGGGGACCCTACGAGCAGTACTTC
CASSDAGGPYEQYF
>once|TRBJ2-3|TRBD2|TRBV4-2
TGTGCCAGCAGCCAAGCTCGACTAGCGGGAGAGGGAGTCTTATCAGATACGCAGTATTTT
CASSQARLAGEGVLSDTQYF
>.|TRBJ1-1|.|TRBV4-2
TGTGCCAGCAGCCAAACGGACATCAGGGACACTGAAGCTTTCTTT
CASSQTDIRDTEAFF